This TCR beta chain was obtained from a study of post-analysis software for immune sequencing data. Across the whole study: Clinical courses comprised relapsing-remitting, secondary progressive and progressive-relapsing multiple sclerosis.

Comments on this clonotype: No antigen is known for it.

Study-level results: Strong co-clustering by F measure was evident for samples that had been prepared in the same batch. Included in a set of 5 or 6 TRBV segments more frequent in patients than controls were TRBV5-6, TRBV5-1 and TRBV20-1. For normalized Chao1 diversity, multiple sclerosis patients scored significantly lower than controls did.

Trimming shortened V by 5 bases and J by 8 bases, and 13 bases separated the two germline ends. The CDR3 loop spans 13 amino acids. In germline, CDR1 is SEHNR, CDR2 FQNEAQ (reference sequence). Unique molecular identifiers had been added to the TCR beta cDNA libraries. Some 500,000 cDNA molecules were recovered from an input of 1 to 10 million T cells. TCRdb redid the calling of the PCR reads with MiXCR, one entry per CDR3 protein. Of some 700,000 distinct CDR3 sequences in the sample, around 60% were seen once. This chain connects TRBV7-9 to TRBJ2-1, with no clear D. Sequencing was carried out using blood. This TCR was sampled from a girl under 10 years old with multiple sclerosis. As DNA, the CDR3 is TGTGCCAGCAGCGCACGCCCGGGCTATGAGCAGTTCTTC. Its translation is CASSARPGYEQFF. Full variable domain (missing parts from reference TRBV7-9 and TRBJ2-1): DTGVSQNPRHKITKRGQNVTFRCDPISEHNRLYWYRQTLGQGPEFLTYFQNEAQLEKSRLLSDRFSAERPKGSFSTLEIQRTEQGDSAMYLCASSARPGYEQFFGPGTRLTVL.